These T cell receptor beta chains were read from a single sample in a study of T cell responses to AZD1222 COVID-19 vaccine. Generated by immunoSEQ multiplex PCR, the TCRdb table keeps only in-frame clones and is missing some. The sample carries 30,000 to 35,000 clones, roughly 90% recorded once. The sample was peripheral blood, taken 28 days after the second AZD1222 dose. Receptor source: an adult who received the AZD1222 COVID-19 vaccine. Both conserved end residues are part of each CDR3. The order of the fields is J gene, clone size, D gene, V gene, CDR3 protein, CDR3 DNA. The D gene is left open where the match is weak. Clone sizes are given selectively: once, few, many, or a class where the clone is expanded.

>TRBJ1-6|-|-|TRBV4-2
CASSQEANSPLHF
TGTGCCAGCAGCCAAGAGGCCAATTCACCCCTCCACTTT
>TRBJ2-3|-|TRBD1|TRBV5-6
CASSLAGTGISRTDTQYF
TGTGCCAGCAGCTTGGCCGGGACAGGGATTTCTAGAACAGATACGCAGTATTTT
>TRBJ2-3|-|-|TRBV27
CASSSGDTQYF
TGTGCCAGCAGTTCAGGAGATACGCAGTATTTT
>TRBJ1-6|-|TRBD1|TRBV7-9
CASSIPGTVGNSPLHF
TGTGCCAGCAGCATCCCCGGGACAGTGGGTAATTCACCCCTCCACTTT
>TRBJ2-7|-|TRBD1|TRBV28
CASLPDRATYEQYF
TGTGCCAGTCTACCTGACAGGGCCACCTACGAGCAGTACTTC
>TRBJ1-5|-|-|TRBV3-1/TRBV3-2
CASSQGDSNQPQHF
TGTGCCAGCAGCCAGGGGGATAGCAATCAGCCCCAGCATTTT
>TRBJ1-2|-|-|TRBV6-1
CASSEGRGAAFTF
TGTGCCAGCAGTGAAGGGAGGGGGGCCGCCTTCACCTTC
>TRBJ2-7|-|TRBD2|TRBV5-5
CASSLTGGRSSYEQYF
TGTGCCAGCAGCTTGACGGGGGGGAGAAGCTCCTACGAGCAGTACTTC
>TRBJ1-2|-|TRBD1|TRBV18
CASSQTTGTYGYTF
TGTGCCAGCTCACAAACGACAGGGACCTATGGCTACACCTTC
>TRBJ2-1|-|-|TRBV12-3/TRBV12-4
CASSLVNEQFF
TGTGCCAGCAGTTTAGTCAATGAGCAGTTCTTC
>TRBJ1-1|-|TRBD1|TRBV5-5
CASSRGQGMNTEAFF
TGTGCCAGCAGCCGCGGACAGGGGATGAACACTGAAGCTTTCTTT
>TRBJ2-7|-|-|TRBV7-2
CASSPSSGYEQYF
TGTGCCAGCAGCCCCTCGTCAGGCTACGAGCAGTACTTC
>TRBJ2-7|-|TRBD1|TRBV6-5
CASSRGQGSYEQYF
TGTGCCAGCAGTCGGGGACAGGGATCCTACGAGCAGTACTTC
>TRBJ1-1|few|-|TRBV3-1/TRBV3-2
CASSQEIRGWDTEAFF
TGTGCCAGCAGCCAAGAAATCAGGGGCTGGGACACTGAAGCTTTCTTT
>TRBJ1-1|-|-|TRBV28
CASRRGGGDTEAFF
TGTGCCAGCAGACGGGGGGGCGGCGACACTGAAGCTTTCTTT
>TRBJ2-7|-|-|TRBV29-1
CSSFGGGGEQYF
TGCAGCTCCTTCGGAGGGGGTGGCGAGCAGTACTTC
>TRBJ2-1|-|TRBD2|TRBV29-1
CSVGHGPSGANEQFF
TGCAGCGTTGGTCATGGGCCTAGCGGGGCTAATGAGCAGTTCTTC
>TRBJ1-2|once|TRBD1|TRBV7-2
CASSSGTAYGYTF
TGTGCCAGCAGCTCGGGGACAGCCTATGGCTACACCTTC
>TRBJ2-7|-|-|TRBV12-3/TRBV12-4
CASSRTVPGEQYF
TGTGCCAGCAGCCGAACTGTACCTGGGGAGCAGTACTTC
>TRBJ2-3|-|-|TRBV15
CATSYREGVDTQYF
TGTGCCACCAGCTACAGGGAAGGCGTCGATACGCAGTATTTT
>TRBJ2-3|-|TRBD2|TRBV3-1/TRBV3-2
CASSRTPLAQSTDTQYF
TGTGCCAGCAGCCGGACCCCACTAGCGCAGAGCACAGATACGCAGTATTTT
>TRBJ2-1|-|TRBD2|TRBV4-1
CASSQPSKGLAGGNEQFF
TGCGCCAGCAGCCAACCGTCCAAAGGGCTAGCGGGGGGGAATGAGCAGTTCTTC
>TRBJ2-4|-|-|TRBV23-1
CASSPIQGSKNIQYF
TGCGCCAGCAGTCCAATACAGGGATCCAAAAACATTCAGTACTTC
>TRBJ1-1|-|TRBD1|TRBV30
CAWSGQGNTEAFF
TGTGCCTGGAGTGGACAGGGGAACACTGAAGCTTTCTTT
>TRBJ1-5|once|TRBD1|TRBV19
CASSQGARQPQHF
TGTGCCAGTTCTCAGGGGGCCCGGCAGCCCCAGCATTTT
>TRBJ1-1|once|-|TRBV9
CASSTEPGTEAFF
TGTGCCAGCAGCACAGAACCGGGCACTGAAGCTTTCTTT
>TRBJ2-5|-|-|TRBV7-3
CASSQEPGQETQYF
TGTGCCAGCAGCCAAGAACCAGGGCAAGAGACCCAGTACTTC
>TRBJ2-5|-|-|TRBV3-1/TRBV3-2
CASSQYGETQYF
TGTGCCAGCAGCCAATATGGGGAGACCCAGTACTTC
>TRBJ1-5|-|-|TRBV6-5
CASSYYEDQPQHF
TGTGCCAGCAGTTACTACGAGGATCAGCCCCAGCATTTT
>TRBJ2-5|-|-|TRBV7-9
CASSSPPRGETQYF
TGTGCCAGCAGCTCCCCCCCCCGAGGGGAGACCCAGTACTTC
>TRBJ1-6|few|TRBD1|TRBV6-4
CASSSRTGQNSPLHF
TGTGCCAGCAGTTCCCGGACAGGGCAGAATTCACCCCTCCACTTT
>TRBJ1-1|once|-|TRBV4-2
CASSQELNSGTEAFF
TGTGCCAGCAGCCAAGAGCTGAATAGCGGCACTGAAGCTTTCTTT
>TRBJ1-2|once|-|TRBV12-5
CASGRRPAGGNYGYTF
TGTGCTAGTGGTCGACGACCGGCGGGAGGGAACTATGGCTACACCTTC
>TRBJ1-1|-|-|TRBV6-2/TRBV6-3
CASSYGPGLNTEAFF
TGTGCCAGCAGTTATGGTCCGGGCCTGAACACTGAAGCTTTCTTT
>TRBJ1-1|once|-|TRBV5-1
CASSLQATNTEAFF
TGCGCCAGCAGCTTGCAGGCTACGAACACTGAAGCTTTCTTT
>TRBJ2-7|-|TRBD1|TRBV12-3/TRBV12-4
CASSSGTAYEQYF
TGTGCCAGCAGTTCCGGGACAGCTTACGAGCAGTACTTC
>TRBJ2-7|-|TRBD1|TRBV5-1
CASSLGTQGYEQYF
TGCGCCAGCAGCTTGGGGACACAGGGGTACGAGCAGTACTTC
>TRBJ2-7|-|-|TRBV7-9
CASSLEGDSPSYEQYF
TGTGCCAGCAGCTTAGAAGGCGACAGCCCAAGCTACGAGCAGTACTTC
>TRBJ1-3|-|TRBD1|TRBV27
CASSLSFRGSGNTIYF
TGTGCCAGCAGTTTATCCTTCAGGGGGTCTGGAAACACCATATATTTT
>TRBJ2-1|-|-|TRBV11-3
CASSPNDHNEQFF
TGTGCCAGCAGCCCAAACGATCACAATGAGCAGTTCTTC
>TRBJ2-7|-|-|TRBV3-1/TRBV3-2
CASSHFLKGRRIGWQYF
TGTGCCAGCAGCCACTTTTTAAAGGGACGGCGGATCGGGTGGCAGTACTTC
>TRBJ1-2|-|-|TRBV7-2
CASSLSWVAGTLYGYTF
TGTGCCAGCAGCTTAAGTTGGGTGGCGGGAACGCTCTATGGCTACACCTTC
>TRBJ2-7|-|-|TRBV3-1/TRBV3-2
CASSRRQGLYEQYF
TGTGCCAGCAGCAGACGACAGGGACTCTACGAGCAGTACTTC
>TRBJ1-6|-|-|TRBV7-2
CAIPRDGASTYNSPLHF
TGTGCCATCCCGAGGGACGGAGCCTCAACTTATAATTCACCCCTCCACTTT
>TRBJ1-5|-|-|TRBV24-1
CATSGGVGQPQHF
TGTGCCACCAGTGGAGGGGTAGGTCAGCCCCAGCATTTT
>TRBJ2-1|-|TRBD2|TRBV9
CASTLTGEGNEQFF
TGTGCCAGCACGCTGACTGGGGAGGGCAATGAGCAGTTCTTC
>TRBJ2-4|-|-|TRBV5-4
CASSWRSASKNIQYF
TGTGCCAGCAGCTGGCGGTCAGCATCCAAAAACATTCAGTACTTC
>TRBJ1-1|-|-|TRBV6-6
CASSYSNGERVEAFF
TGTGCCAGCAGTTACTCGAACGGGGAAAGGGTTGAAGCTTTCTTT
>TRBJ1-1|-|-|TRBV6-5
CASSPSGGGLEAFF
TGTGCCAGCAGTCCGTCCGGTGGGGGGTTAGAAGCTTTCTTT
>TRBJ1-3|-|TRBD1|TRBV9
CASSTLGQGTGNTIYF
TGTGCCAGCAGCACCTTGGGACAGGGTACTGGAAACACCATATATTTT
>TRBJ2-5|-|TRBD1|TRBV11-3
CASSSGQGTETQYF
TGTGCCAGCAGCTCCGGACAGGGGACTGAGACCCAGTACTTC
>TRBJ1-4|-|-|TRBV18
CASSQGSNEKLFF
TGTGCCAGCTCACAGGGATCTAATGAAAAACTGTTTTTT
>TRBJ1-4|few|TRBD1|TRBV4-2
CASSPPDRGANEKLFF
TGTGCCAGCAGCCCCCCCGACAGGGGGGCTAATGAAAAACTGTTTTTT
>TRBJ1-1|-|-|TRBV11-1
CASSAPTEINTEAFF
TGTGCCAGCAGCGCCCCGACAGAGATTAACACTGAAGCTTTCTTT